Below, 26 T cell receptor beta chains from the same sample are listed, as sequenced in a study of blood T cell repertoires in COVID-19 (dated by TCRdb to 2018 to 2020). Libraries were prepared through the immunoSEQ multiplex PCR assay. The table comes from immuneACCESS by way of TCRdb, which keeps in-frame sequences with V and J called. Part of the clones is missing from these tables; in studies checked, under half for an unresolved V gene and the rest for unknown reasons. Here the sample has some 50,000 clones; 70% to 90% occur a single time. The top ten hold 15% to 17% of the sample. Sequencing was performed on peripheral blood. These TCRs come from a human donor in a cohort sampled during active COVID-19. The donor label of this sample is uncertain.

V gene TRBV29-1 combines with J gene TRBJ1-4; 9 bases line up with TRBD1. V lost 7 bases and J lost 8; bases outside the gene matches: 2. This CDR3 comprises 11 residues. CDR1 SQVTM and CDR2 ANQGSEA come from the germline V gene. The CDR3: CSGQGVEKLFF. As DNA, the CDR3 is TGCAGCGGACAGGGGGTCGAAAAACTGTTTTTT.

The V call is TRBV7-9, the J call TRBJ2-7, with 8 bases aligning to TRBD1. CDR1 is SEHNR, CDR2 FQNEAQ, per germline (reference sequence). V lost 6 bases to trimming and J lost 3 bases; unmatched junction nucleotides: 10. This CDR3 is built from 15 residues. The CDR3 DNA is TGTGCCAGCAGACCCAGGGGGCCGGAGATCTACGAGCAGTACTTC. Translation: CASRPRGPEIYEQYF.

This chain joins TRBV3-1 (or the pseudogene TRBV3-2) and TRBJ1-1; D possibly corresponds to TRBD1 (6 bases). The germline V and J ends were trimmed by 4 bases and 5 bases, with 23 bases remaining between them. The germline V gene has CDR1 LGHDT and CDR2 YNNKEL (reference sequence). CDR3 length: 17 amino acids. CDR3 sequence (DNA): TGTGCCAGCAGCCCGGGGGCCTTCTGGGGAGCGGGGACTGAAGCTTTCTTT. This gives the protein CASSPGAFWGAGTEAFF.

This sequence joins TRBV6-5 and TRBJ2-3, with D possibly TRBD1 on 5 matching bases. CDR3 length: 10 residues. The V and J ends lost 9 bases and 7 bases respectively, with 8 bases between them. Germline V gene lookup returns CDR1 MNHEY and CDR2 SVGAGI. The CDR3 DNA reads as TGTGCCAGTAACAGGAATACGCAGTATTTT. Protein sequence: CASNRNTQYF.

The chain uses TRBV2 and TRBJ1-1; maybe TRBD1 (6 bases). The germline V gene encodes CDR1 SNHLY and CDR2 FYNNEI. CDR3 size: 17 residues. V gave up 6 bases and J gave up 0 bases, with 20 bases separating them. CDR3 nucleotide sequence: TGTGCCAGCAGGTCCCTCGGGGGGCGGTCGGTGAACACTGAAGCTTTCTTT. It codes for CASRSLGGRSVNTEAFF.

CDR3 nucleotides: TGCGCCAGCAGCTCTGACAGGTTGTCCTACGAGCAGTACTTC. Encoded protein: CASSSDRLSYEQYF. The rearrangement links TRBV5-1 to TRBJ2-7, with D possibly TRBD1 on 6 matching bases. Trimming took off 3 bases at V and 1 base at J, with 11 bases between the two ends. Germline V gives CDR1 SGHRS, CDR2 YFSETQ. CDR3 size: 14 residues.

The CDR3 spells CASRAGTQAHEQYF. CDR3 bases: TGTGCCAGCAGGGCCGGGACTCAGGCCCACGAGCAGTACTTC. This rearrangement joins TRBV6-5 to TRBJ2-7; D might be TRBD2 (6 bases). CDR1 and CDR2 (germline): MNHEY, SVGAGI. Trimming cost V 6 bases and J 5 bases, with 17 bases left between them. The CDR3 spans 14 residues.

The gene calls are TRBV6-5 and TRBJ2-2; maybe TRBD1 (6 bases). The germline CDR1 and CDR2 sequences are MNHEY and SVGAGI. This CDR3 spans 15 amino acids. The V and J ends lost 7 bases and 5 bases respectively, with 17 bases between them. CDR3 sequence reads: CASTRTATITGELFF. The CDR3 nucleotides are TGTGCCAGCACCCGGACAGCCACAATAACCGGGGAGCTGTTTTTT.

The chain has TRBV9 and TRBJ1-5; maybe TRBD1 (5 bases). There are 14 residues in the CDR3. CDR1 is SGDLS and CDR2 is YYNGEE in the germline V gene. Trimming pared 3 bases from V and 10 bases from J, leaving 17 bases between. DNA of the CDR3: TGTGCCAGCAGCGCCCGACCTGGGGCGGGACCCCAGCATTTT. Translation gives CASSARPGAGPQHF.

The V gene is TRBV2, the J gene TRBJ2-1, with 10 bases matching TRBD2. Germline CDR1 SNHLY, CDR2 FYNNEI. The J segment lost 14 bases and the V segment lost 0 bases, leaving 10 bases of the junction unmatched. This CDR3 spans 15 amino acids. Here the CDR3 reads CASSEARDSGGSEFF. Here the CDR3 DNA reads TGTGCCAGCAGTGAAGCGCGGGATAGCGGGGGGTCCGAGTTCTTC.

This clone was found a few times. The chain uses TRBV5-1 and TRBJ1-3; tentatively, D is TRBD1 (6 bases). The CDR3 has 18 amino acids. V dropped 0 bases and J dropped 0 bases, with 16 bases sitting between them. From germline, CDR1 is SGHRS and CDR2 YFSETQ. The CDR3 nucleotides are TGCGCCAGCAGCTTGGAAGGGACAACCAGCCTCTCTGGAAACACCATATATTTT. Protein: CASSLEGTTSLSGNTIYF.

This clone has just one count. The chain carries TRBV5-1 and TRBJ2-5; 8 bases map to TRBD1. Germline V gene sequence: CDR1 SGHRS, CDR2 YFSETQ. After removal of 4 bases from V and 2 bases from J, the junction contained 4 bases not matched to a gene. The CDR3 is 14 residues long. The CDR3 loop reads CASSARTGQETQYF. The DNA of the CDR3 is TGCGCCAGCAGCGCGAGGACAGGGCAAGAGACCCAGTACTTC.

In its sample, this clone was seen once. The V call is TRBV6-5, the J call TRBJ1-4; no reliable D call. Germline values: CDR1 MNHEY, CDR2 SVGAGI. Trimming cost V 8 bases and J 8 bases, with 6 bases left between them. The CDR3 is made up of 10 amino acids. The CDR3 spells CASFYEKLFF. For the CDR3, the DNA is TGTGCCAGCTTCTACGAAAAACTGTTTTTT.

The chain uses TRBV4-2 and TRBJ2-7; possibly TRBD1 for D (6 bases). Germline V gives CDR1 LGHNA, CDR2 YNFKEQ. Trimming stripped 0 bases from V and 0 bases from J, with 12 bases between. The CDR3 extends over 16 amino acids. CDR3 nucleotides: TGTGCCAGCAGCCAAGATCTGGGGGCTCCCTCCTACGAGCAGTACTTC. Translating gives CASSQDLGAPSYEQYF.

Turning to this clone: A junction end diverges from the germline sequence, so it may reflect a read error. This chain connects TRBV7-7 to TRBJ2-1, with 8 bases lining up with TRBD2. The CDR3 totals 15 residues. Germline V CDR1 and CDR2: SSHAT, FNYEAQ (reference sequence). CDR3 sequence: CASSPRAGGIGEQFF. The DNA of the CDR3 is TGTGCTAGCAGCCCCCGGGCGGGGGGCATAGGTGAGCAGTTCTTC.

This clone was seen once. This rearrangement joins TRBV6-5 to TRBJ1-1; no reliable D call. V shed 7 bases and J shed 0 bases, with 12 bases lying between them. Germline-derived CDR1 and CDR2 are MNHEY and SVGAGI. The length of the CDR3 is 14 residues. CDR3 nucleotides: TGTGCCAGCATGGGCCAGCCTATGAACACTGAAGCTTTCTTT. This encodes CASMGQPMNTEAFF.

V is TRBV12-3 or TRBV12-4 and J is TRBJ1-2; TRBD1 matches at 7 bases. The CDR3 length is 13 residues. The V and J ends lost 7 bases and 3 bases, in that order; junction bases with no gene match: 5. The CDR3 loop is CASTTGTDYGYTF. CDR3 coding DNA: TGTGCCAGCACCACCGGGACAGACTATGGCTACACCTTC.

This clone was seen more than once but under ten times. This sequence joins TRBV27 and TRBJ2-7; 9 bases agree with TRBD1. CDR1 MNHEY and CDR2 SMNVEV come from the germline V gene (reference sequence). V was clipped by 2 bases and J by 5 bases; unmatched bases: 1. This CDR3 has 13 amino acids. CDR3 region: CASSLRQGDEQYF. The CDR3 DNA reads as TGTGCCAGCAGTTTACGACAGGGGGACGAGCAGTACTTC.

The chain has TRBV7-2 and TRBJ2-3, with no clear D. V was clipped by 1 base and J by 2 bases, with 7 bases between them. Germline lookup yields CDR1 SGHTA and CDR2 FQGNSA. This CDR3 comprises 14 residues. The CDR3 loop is CASSLGLFTDTQYF. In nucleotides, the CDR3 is TGTGCCAGCAGCTTAGGACTCTTCACAGATACGCAGTATTTT.

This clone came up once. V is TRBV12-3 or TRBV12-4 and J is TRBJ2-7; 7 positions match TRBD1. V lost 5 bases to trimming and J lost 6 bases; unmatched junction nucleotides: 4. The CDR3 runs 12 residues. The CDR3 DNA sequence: TGTGCCAGCAGTACAGGGGATGGCGAGCAGTACTTC. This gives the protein CASSTGDGEQYF.

CDR3 sequence: CASRMDRGPYGYTF. The CDR3 DNA is TGTGCCAGCAGGATGGACAGGGGGCCCTATGGCTACACCTTC. The chain joins TRBV2 to TRBJ1-2; 11 nucleotides match TRBD1. Trimming at V came to 6 bases and at J to 4 bases, leaving 4 bases not matched to a gene. Per germline, CDR1 SNHLY and CDR2 FYNNEI. The CDR3 length is 14 residues.

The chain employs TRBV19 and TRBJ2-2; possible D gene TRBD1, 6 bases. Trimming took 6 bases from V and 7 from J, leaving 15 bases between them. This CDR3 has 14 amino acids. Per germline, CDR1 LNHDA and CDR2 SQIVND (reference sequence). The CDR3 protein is CASRTGYGDGELFF. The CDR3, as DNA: TGTGCCAGTAGAACAGGGTACGGGGACGGGGAGCTGTTTTTT.

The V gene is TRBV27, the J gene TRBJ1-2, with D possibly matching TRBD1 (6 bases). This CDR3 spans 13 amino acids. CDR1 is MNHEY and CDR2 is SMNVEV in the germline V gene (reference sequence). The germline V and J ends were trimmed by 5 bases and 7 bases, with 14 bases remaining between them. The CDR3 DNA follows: TGTGCCAGCAGTGCAGCCAGGACAGCTGGCTACACCTTC. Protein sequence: CASSAARTAGYTF.

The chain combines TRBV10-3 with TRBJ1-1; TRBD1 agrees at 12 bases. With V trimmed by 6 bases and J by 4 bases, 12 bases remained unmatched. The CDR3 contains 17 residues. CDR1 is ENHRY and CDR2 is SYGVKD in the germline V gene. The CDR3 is CAISRDRGRGGTTEAFF. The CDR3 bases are TGTGCCATCAGCCGGGACAGGGGGCGCGGGGGGACCACTGAAGCTTTCTTT.

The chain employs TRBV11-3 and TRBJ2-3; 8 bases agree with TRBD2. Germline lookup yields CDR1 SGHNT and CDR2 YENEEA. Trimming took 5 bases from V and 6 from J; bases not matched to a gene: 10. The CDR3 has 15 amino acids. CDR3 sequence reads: CASSHRGGVADTQYF. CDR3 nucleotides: TGTGCCAGCAGCCACCGGGGGGGAGTTGCCGATACGCAGTATTTT.

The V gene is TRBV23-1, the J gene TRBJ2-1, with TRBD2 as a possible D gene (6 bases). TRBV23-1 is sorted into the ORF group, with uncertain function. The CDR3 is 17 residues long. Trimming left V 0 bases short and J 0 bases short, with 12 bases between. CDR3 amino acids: CASSQSWRDVSYNEQFF. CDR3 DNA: TGCGCCAGCAGTCAATCTTGGCGGGACGTCTCCTACAATGAGCAGTTCTTC.